This section outlines one TCR beta chain sequence together with its context. Profiled with immunoSEQ multiplex PCR; TCRdb holds only in-frame clones, not every one. This sample has 150,000 to 200,000 clones, with 85% to 95% found just once. The data derive from a study of shared clonotypes between healthy human individuals. The CDR3 sequence is 15 residues long. The V gene's germline CDR1 is MNHEY and CDR2 SMNVEV (reference sequence). Trimming removed 7 bases from V and 1 base from J, with 16 bases in between. The TCR comes from a woman aged 25 to 39 in good health. Sequenced material: naive CD4+ T cells sorted from blood. Subset of the sample: CD45RA+ positively selected. The chain carries TRBV27 and TRBJ1-1; unclear D gene. The CDR3 DNA reads as TGTGCCAGCACTCAGGTTTTCCGGAGGAACACTGAAGCTTTCTTT. Its protein is CASTQVFRRNTEAFF.